One sample yielded the 4 T cell receptor beta chains listed below, sequenced in a study of radiation and T cells in renal cell carcinoma. TCRdb's table, derived via immunoSEQ multiplex PCR, lists solely in-frame clones and lacks some. The data contain 140,000 or so clones, 80% to 90% of them singletons. The sample's time point: blood 4 weeks post-SBRT, at nephrectomy. Treatment meaning: 15 Gy SBRT to primary tumor, nephrectomy 4 weeks later. The sample in question was blood, obtained from a patient whose treatment included radiotherapy and nephrectomy. These receptors came from a woman between 50 and 59 years old with renal cell carcinoma.

The chain joins TRBV27 to TRBJ2-7; perhaps TRBD1 as D (5 bases). V gave up 5 bases and J gave up 5 bases, with 16 bases separating them. Germline V lookup: CDR1 MNHEY, CDR2 SMNVEV (reference sequence). The CDR3 length is 14 residues. The DNA for the CDR3 is TGTGCCAGCAGTAACCGACAGAATGGTAACGAGCAGTACTTC. This codes for CASSNRQNGNEQYF.

This CDR3 is CASSLGGDLRWQYF. The CDR3 DNA is TGTGCCAGCAGCTTAGGAGGGGACCTACGATGGCAGTACTTC. The gene calls are TRBV7-8 and TRBJ2-7, with D possibly called TRBD1 or TRBD2 (5 bases each). Per germline, CDR1 SGHVS and CDR2 FQNEAQ. The V gene lost 1 base and the J gene lost 9 bases, with 16 bases spanning the gap. The CDR3 is 14 amino acids.

This clone was observed a few times. The CDR3: CASSLARSYEQYF. CDR3 nucleotide sequence: TGTGCCAGCAGCTTAGCGAGGTCCTACGAGCAGTACTTC. The chain is built from TRBV7-2 and TRBJ2-7; D call uncertain. CDR3 length: 13 amino acids. CDR1 is SGHTA and CDR2 is FQGNSA in the germline V gene. V gave up 0 bases and J gave up 1 base, with 4 bases separating them.

This clone was observed a single time. This rearrangement joins TRBV19 to TRBJ1-4, with D maybe TRBD1 (5 bases). The CDR3 has 14 amino acids. Germline V gene sequence: CDR1 LNHDA, CDR2 SQIVND (reference sequence). V was cut by 5 bases and J by 8 bases, with 15 bases left in between. DNA of the CDR3: TGTGCCAGTAGTCCGGCGGGGGTCCGGGAAAAACTGTTTTTT. It specifies CASSPAGVREKLFF.